This T cell receptor (beta chain) was identified during a study of blood T cell repertoires in COVID-19. The trim removed 0 bases at V and 3 bases at J, leaving 3 bases unmatched. Germline CDR1 and CDR2: MNHEY and SVGAGI. The CDR3 has 15 amino acids. Original data processing: Estimation of nucleated cell counts relied on the amplification of reference gene primers. Only in-frame clones appear in the TCRdb table, and some are missing; sequencing was by immunoSEQ multiplex PCR. V, J and clone size are taken as reported in that table, and D and trimming were inferred from the DNA itself. The repertoire holds just under 350,000 clones, roughly 90% seen once, with roughly 6.6% in the top ten.

This rearrangement joins TRBV6-5 to TRBJ2-3; 7 nucleotides agree with TRBD2. The sequence derives from a woman aged 70-85 years with COVID-19, enrolled during active disease. The specimen was peripheral blood. CDR3 bases: TGTGCCAGCAGTTACTCGTGGGGAGGGACAGATACGCAGTATTTT. The encoded protein is CASSYSWGGTDTQYF.